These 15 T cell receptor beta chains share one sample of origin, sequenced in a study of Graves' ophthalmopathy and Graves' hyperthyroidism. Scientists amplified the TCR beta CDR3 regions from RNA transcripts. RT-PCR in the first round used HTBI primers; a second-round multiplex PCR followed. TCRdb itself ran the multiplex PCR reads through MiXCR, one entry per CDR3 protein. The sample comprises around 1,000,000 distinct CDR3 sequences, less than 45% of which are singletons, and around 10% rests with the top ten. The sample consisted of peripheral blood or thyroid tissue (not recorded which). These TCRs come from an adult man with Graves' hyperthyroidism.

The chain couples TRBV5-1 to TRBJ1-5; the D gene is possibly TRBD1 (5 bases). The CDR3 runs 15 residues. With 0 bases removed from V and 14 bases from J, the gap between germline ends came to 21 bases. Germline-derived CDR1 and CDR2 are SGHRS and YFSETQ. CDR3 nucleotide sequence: TGCGCCAGCAGCTTGGCTTCGGGGGACTTCAACTACGAGCATTTT. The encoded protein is CASSLASGDFNYEHF.

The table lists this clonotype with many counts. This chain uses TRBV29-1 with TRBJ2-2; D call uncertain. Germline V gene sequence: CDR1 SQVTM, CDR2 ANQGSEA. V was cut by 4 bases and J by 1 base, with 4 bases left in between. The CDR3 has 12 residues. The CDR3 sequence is CSVGLNTGELFF. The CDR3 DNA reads TGCAGCGTTGGACTGAACACCGGGGAGCTGTTTTTT.

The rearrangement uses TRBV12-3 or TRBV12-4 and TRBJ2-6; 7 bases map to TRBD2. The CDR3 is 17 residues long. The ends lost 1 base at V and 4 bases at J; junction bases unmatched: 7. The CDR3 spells CASSLVRGVTGANVLTF. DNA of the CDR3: TGTGCCAGCAGTTTAGTCCGGGGGGTCACCGGGGCCAACGTCCTGACTTTC.

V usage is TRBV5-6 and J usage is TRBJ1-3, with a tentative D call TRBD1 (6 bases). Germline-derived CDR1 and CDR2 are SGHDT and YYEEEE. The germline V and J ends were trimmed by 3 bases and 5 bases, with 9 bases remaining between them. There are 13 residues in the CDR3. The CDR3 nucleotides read TGTGCCAGCAGCTCCCGGGACAGAAACACCATATATTTT. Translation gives CASSSRDRNTIYF.

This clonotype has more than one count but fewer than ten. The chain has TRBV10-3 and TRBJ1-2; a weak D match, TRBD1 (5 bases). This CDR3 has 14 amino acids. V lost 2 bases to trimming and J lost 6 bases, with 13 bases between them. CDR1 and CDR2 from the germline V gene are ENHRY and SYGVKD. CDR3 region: CAISEEPGGHGYTF. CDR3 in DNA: TGTGCCATCAGTGAGGAGCCCGGGGGTCATGGCTACACCTTC.

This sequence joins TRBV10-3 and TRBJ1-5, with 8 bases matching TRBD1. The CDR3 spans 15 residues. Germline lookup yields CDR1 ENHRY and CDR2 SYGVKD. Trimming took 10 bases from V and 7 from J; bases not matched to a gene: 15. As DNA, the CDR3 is TGTGCCAGCAGCCTCAGGGGGCAGGGCGTACAGCCCCAGCATTTT. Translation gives CASSLRGQGVQPQHF.

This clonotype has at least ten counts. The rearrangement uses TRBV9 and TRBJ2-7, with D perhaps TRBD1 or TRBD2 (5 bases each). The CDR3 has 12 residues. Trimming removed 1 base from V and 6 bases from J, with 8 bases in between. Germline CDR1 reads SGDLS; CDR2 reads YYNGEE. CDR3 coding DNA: TGTGCCAGCAGCGTAAATGGGGGCGAGCAGTACTTC. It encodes CASSVNGGEQYF.

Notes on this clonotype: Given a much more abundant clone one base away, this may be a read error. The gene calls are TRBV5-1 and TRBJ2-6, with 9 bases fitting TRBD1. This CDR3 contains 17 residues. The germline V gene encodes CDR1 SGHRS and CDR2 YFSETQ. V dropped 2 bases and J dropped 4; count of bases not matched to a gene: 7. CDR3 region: CASSLTGTGSGANVLTF. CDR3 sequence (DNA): TGCGCCAGCAGCTTAACCGGGACAGGGTCAGGGGCCAACGTCCTGACTTTC.

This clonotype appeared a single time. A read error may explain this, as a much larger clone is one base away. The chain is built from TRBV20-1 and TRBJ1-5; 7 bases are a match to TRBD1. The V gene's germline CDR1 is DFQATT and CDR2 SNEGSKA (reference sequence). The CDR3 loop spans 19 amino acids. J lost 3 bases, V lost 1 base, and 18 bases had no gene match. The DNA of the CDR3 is TGCAGTGCTAGAGGTCCGGATCATGCCCCGGGACAGCTCAATCAGCCCCAGCATTTT. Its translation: CSARGPDHAPGQLNQPQHF.

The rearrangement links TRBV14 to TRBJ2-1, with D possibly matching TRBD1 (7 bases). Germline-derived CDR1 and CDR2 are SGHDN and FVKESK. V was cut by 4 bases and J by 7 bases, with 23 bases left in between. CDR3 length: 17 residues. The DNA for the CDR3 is TGTGCCAGCAGCCTTATAAGAAGGACAGGAGGGGCGAATGAGCAGTTCTTC. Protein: CASSLIRRTGGANEQFF.

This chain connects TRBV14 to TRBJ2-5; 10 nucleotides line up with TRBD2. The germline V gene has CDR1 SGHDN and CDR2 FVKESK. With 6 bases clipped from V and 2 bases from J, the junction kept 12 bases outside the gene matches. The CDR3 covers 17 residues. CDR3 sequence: CASRPLAGSGKQETQYF. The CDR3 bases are TGTGCCAGCAGACCACTAGCGGGGTCCGGGAAACAAGAGACCCAGTACTTC.

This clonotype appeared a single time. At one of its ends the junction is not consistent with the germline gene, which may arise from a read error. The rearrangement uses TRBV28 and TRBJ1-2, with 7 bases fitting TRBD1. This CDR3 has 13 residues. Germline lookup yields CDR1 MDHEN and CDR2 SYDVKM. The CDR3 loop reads CASSLGQLYGHTF. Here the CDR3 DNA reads TGTGCCAGCAGTTTGGGACAGCTCTATGGCCACACCTTC.

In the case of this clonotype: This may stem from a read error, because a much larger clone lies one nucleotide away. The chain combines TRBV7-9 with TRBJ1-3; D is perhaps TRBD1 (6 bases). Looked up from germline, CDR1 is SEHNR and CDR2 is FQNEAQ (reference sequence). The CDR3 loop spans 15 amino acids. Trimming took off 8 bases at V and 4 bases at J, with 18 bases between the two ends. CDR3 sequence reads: CASGRQAGPGNTIYF. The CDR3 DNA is TGTGCCAGCGGACGACAGGCCGGCCCAGGAAACACCATATATTTT.

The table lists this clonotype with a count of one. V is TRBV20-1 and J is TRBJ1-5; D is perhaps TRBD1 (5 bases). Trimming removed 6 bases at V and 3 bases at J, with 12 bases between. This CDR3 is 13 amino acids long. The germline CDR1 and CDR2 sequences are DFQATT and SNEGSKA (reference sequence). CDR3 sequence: CSARDSSNQPQHF. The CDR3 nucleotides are TGCAGTGCACGCGACAGTTCCAATCAGCCCCAGCATTTT.

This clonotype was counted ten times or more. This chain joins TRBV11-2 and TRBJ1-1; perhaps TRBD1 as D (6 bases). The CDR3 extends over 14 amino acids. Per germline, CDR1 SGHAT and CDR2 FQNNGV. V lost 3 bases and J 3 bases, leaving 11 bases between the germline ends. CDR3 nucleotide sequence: TGTGCCAGCAGCTTGAGGGGGAGGTACACTGAAGCTTTCTTT. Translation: CASSLRGRYTEAFF.